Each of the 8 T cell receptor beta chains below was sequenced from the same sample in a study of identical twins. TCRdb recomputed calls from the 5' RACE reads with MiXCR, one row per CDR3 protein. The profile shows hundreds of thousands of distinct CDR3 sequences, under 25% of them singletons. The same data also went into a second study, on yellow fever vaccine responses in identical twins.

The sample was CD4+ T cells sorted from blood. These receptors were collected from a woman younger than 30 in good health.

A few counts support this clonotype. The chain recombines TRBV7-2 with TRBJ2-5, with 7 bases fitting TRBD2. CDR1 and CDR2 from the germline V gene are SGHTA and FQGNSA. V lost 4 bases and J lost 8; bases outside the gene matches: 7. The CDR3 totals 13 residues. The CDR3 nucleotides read TGTGCCAGCAGCTGGGGAGGGGACCATACCCAGTACTTC. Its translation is CASSWGGDHTQYF.

In nucleotides, the CDR3 is TGTGCCAGCAGCCCGACCCGGGGCCTCAACACTGAAGCTTTCTTT. Amino acid sequence: CASSPTRGLNTEAFF. The chain couples TRBV11-1 to TRBJ1-1; a weak D match, TRBD1 (5 bases). The germline V gene has CDR1 SGHAT and CDR2 FQDESV (reference sequence). V lost 5 bases and J lost 2, with 15 bases in between. The CDR3 is 15 amino acids.

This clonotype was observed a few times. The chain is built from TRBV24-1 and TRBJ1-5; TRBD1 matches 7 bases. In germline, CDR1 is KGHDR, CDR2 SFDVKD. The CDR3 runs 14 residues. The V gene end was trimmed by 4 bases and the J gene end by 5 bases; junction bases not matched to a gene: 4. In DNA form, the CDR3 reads TGTGCCACCAGTGAAACAGGGGTTTATCAGCCCCAGCATTTT. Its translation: CATSETGVYQPQHF.

The CDR3 region has the DNA TGTGCCAGCAGTGACCTTCCGAGGACACCGAGCACAGATACGCAGTATTTT. Encoded protein: CASSDLPRTPSTDTQYF. The chain combines TRBV6-1 with TRBJ2-3; perhaps TRBD1 as D (5 bases). The germline V and J ends were trimmed by 3 bases and 0 bases, with 16 bases remaining between them. The CDR3 runs to 17 residues. From germline, CDR1 is MNHNS and CDR2 SASEGT.

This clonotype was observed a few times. CDR3 sequence reads: CASSLSVLAGVLYNEQFF. The DNA for the CDR3 is TGTGCCAGCAGCTTGTCCGTATTGGCGGGAGTCCTCTACAATGAGCAGTTCTTC. This chain connects TRBV5-4 to TRBJ2-1, with 7 bases lining up with TRBD2. The CDR3 is made up of 18 amino acids. Trimming removed 1 base from V and 3 bases from J; junction bases left unmatched: 13. CDR1 SGHNT and CDR2 YYREEE come from the germline V gene (reference sequence).

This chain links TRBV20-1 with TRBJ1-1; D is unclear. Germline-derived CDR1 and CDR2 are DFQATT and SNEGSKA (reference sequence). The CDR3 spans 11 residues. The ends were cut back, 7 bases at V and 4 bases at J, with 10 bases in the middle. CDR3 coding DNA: TGCAGTGTCCGCCGGAGCACTGAAGCTTTCTTT. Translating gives CSVRRSTEAFF.

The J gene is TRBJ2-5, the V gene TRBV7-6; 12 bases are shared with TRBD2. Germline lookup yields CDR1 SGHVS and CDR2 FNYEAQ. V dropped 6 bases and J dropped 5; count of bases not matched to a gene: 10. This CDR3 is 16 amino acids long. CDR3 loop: CASSATSGRFRETQYF. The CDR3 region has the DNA TGTGCCAGCAGTGCGACTAGCGGGAGATTTAGGGAGACCCAGTACTTC.

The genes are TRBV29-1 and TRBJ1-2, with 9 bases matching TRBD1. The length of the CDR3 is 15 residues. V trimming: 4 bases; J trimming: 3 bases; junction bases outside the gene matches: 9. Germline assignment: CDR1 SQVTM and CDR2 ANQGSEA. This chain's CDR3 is CSVALPRDRDYGYTF. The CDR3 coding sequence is TGCAGCGTTGCTCTACCCCGGGACAGGGACTATGGCTACACCTTC.